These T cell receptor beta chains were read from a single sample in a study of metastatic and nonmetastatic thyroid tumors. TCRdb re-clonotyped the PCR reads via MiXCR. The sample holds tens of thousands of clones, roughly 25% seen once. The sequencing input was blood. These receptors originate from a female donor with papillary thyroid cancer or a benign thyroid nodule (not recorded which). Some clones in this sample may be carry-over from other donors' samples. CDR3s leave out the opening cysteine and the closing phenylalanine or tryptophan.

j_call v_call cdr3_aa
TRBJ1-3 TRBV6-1 ASIGYSGNTIY
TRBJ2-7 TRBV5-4 ASSLRTSGSSDEQY
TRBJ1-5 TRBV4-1 ASSQPTSSNQPQH
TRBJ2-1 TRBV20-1 SARDRVAGAYNEQF
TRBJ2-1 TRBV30 AWSTLAGSVYNEQF
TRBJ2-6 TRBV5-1 ASSYLGGEGTGANVLT
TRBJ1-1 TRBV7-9 ASSPKTGIGEAF
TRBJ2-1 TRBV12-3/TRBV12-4 ATRTSGSYNEQF
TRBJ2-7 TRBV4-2 ASSQDYGAGGYEQY
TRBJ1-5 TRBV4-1 ASSQGGRGDQPQH
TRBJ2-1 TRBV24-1 ATSDSGLAGKNEQF
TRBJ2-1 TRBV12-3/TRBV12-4 ASSASGSRNNEQF
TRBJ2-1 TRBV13 ASSLGQGGDEQF
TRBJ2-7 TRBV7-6 ASSLGAGGHEQY
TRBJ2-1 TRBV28 ASRLAGQNEQF
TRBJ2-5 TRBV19 ASRQAGETQY
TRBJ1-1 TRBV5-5 ASSLGQINTEAF
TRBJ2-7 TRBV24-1 ATSESSRSSYEQY
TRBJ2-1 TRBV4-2 ASSRKIGTPNSYNEQF
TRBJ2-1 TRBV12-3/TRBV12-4 ASSLSPGQVSYNEQF
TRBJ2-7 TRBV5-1 ASSLGLAGGPTEQY
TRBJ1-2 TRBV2 ASRLGGGGGYT
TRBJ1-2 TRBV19 ASSSGRDGYT
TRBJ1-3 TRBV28 ASSEPGAYGNTIY
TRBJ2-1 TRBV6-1 ASTSLAGDSDEQF
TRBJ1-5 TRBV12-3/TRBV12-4 ASSDTGQHQH
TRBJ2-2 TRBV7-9 ASSLAQNTGELF
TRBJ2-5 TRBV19 ASSIGGQGGGGTGETQY
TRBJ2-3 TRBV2 ASDRNMGTDTQY
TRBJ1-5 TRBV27 ASSRVGGGNQPQH
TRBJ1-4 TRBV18 ASSPSPTGWNEKLF
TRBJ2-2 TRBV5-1 ASSPGQNTGELF
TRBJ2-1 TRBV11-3 ASSQPGEQF
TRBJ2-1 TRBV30 AWMGEGAYNEQF
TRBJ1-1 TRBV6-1 ASRYTEAF
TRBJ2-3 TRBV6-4 ASSVDGFTDTQY
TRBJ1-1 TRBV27 ASSLWRGPNTEAF
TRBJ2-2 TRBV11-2 ASSLPGELF
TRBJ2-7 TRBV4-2 ASSQGRIGGSEQY
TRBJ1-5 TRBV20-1 SARVWDQQPQH
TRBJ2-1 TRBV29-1 SVTGLAFEQF